This T cell receptor (beta chain) comes out of a study of blood T cell repertoires in COVID-19. Trimming took 0 bases from V and 4 from J, leaving 13 bases between them. Germline CDR1 and CDR2: LNHNV and YYDKDF (reference sequence). The CDR3 runs 15 residues. Per the original methods: Amplified reference gene primers provided the basis for estimating nucleated cell counts. Generated by immunoSEQ multiplex PCR, the TCRdb table keeps only in-frame clones and is missing some. The D gene and trimming were derived from the DNA, and the V and J assignments and clone size from that table. There are 310,000 or so clones in the sample; roughly 83% occur only once, and 1.5% to 2% lies in the top ten.

The chain joins TRBV15 to TRBJ2-7; unclear D gene. The source material was peripheral blood. The source is a woman aged 50 to 60 with acute or convalescent COVID-19. This chain's CDR3 is CATSREGGATYEQYF. CDR3 nucleotide sequence: TGTGCCACCAGCAGAGAAGGCGGAGCTACGTACGAGCAGTACTTC.